Listed here are 5 T cell receptor beta chains from one sample, sequenced in a study of cytomegalovirus exposure and HLA in healthy donors. PCR was performed using 60 Vbeta and 13 Jbeta primers. Repertoires were generated with immunoSEQ multiplex PCR, while TCRdb's copy carries only in-frame clones and drops some. This table holds some 180,000 clones, over 70% found once. The sequenced material came from PBMCs. These receptors came from a male donor in good health and CMV-seronegative.

This clone was recorded only once. The chain has TRBV30 and TRBJ1-2; no definite D call. This CDR3 has 13 amino acids. V shed 0 bases and J shed 8 bases, with 13 bases lying between them. Per germline, CDR1 GTSNPN and CDR2 SVGIG (reference sequence). The CDR3 region is CAWSVRGLGGYTF. The CDR3, as DNA: TGTGCCTGGAGTGTAAGAGGACTGGGGGGCTACACCTTC.

This clone has just a few counts. The V and J genes are TRBV4-2 and TRBJ2-1; 11 nucleotides agree with TRBD2. In germline, CDR1 is LGHNA, CDR2 YNFKEQ. V dropped 0 bases and J dropped 6; count of bases not matched to a gene: 10. The CDR3 contains 18 residues. CDR3 sequence (DNA): TGTGCCAGCAGCCAAGATGTAGCGGGGGGGCCCGGGGGCAATGAGCAGTTCTTC. Protein sequence: CASSQDVAGGPGGNEQFF.

The rearrangement links TRBV27 to TRBJ2-3; 15 bases are a match to TRBD2. Germline V gene sequence: CDR1 MNHEY, CDR2 SMNVEV (reference sequence). The V segment lost 5 bases and the J segment 3 bases; nucleotides outside the gene matches: 9. The CDR3 contains 18 residues. This CDR3 reads CASSARTSGGAITDTQYF. DNA for the CDR3: TGTGCCAGCAGTGCCCGGACTAGCGGGGGGGCGATTACAGATACGCAGTATTTT.

This chain joins TRBV6-1 and TRBJ1-3; a possible D gene is TRBD1 (6 bases). CDR1 and CDR2 (germline): MNHNS, SASEGT. Trimming left V 8 bases short and J 0 bases short, with 14 bases between. This CDR3 comprises 15 residues. The CDR3 DNA sequence: TGTGCCAGCCAGGACAGCCTCTACTCTGGAAACACCATATATTTT. Translated, it gives CASQDSLYSGNTIYF.

V usage is TRBV19 and J usage is TRBJ1-3; 7 bases match TRBD1. Trimming removed 4 bases from V and 11 bases from J; junction bases left unmatched: 11. Germline V gives CDR1 LNHDA, CDR2 SQIVND (reference sequence). CDR3 length: 14 residues. CDR3 protein: CASSTGTAETAIYF. CDR3 in DNA: TGTGCCAGTAGTACCGGGACAGCTGAAACTGCCATATATTTT. The whole variable domain, filled in from reference TRBV19 and TRBJ1-3, reads DGGITQSPKYLFRKEGQNVTLSCEQNLNHDAMYWYRQDPGQGLRLIYYSQIVNDFQKGDIAEGYSVSREKKESFPLTVTSAQKNPTAFYLCASSTGTAETAIYFGEGSWLTVV.